The sample holds a few counts of the clone carrying this T cell receptor (beta chain). The CDR3 totals 14 residues. From germline, CDR1 is LGHNA and CDR2 YSLEER. The ends were cut back, 0 bases at V and 8 bases at J, with 13 bases in the middle. The source of the sample is a study of human T cells and chemical hapten exposure. TCRdb reprocessed the RACE reads with MiXCR, giving one entry per CDR3 protein. The profile covers 240,000 or so distinct CDR3 sequences, with 7% to 10% appearing a single time and about 2.1% taken by the ten largest. Stated time point: pre-sensitization, week 0. Treatment noted: therapeutic diphenylcyclopropenone sensitization with weekly scalp DPC.

The genes are TRBV4-3 and TRBJ1-1; a possible D gene is TRBD1 (6 bases). The TCR comes from a middle-aged woman with alopecia areata. Some clones in this sample may be carry-over from other donors' samples. This specimen consisted of whole blood, obtained in connection with sensitization to the hapten diphenylcyclopropenone (DPC). The CDR3 bases are TGCGCCAGCAGCCAAGACCTCTGGACAGCCGAAGCTTTCTTT. Translated, it gives CASSQDLWTAEAFF.